The following is a T cell receptor (beta chain) sequence with its context. The antigen it recognizes is unknown. A read error may account for a junction end that differs from germline. TCRdb lists the instrument as Illumina HiSeq 2500. Quantitative 5'-RACE with molecular barcodes was the method used to prepare the TCR beta libraries. Regarding the original processing steps: To identify disease-linked TCR variants, a new computational method was used, one built on a probabilistic model of VDJ rearrangement. The public sequencing data were trimmed at Q25 with fastp and processed into clonotypes with MiXCR by TCRdb, which kept only in-frame beta chains. CDR3 protein sequences are deduplicated, and each keeps its most common genes and DNA. The V and J calls were not made by the authors but by TCRdb's processing. The sample records approximately 250,000 distinct CDR3 sequences, about 10% of which are singletons. The top ten constitute around 3% of the sample.

These data are taken from a study of CD8 T cells in ankylosing spondylitis (TCRdb year 2017). Regarding the study in general: To find TCR variants linked to disease, the study profiled T cell receptor beta repertoires in ankylosing spondylitis patients and healthy donors. The full study cohort was made up of about 25 ankylosing spondylitis patients and 108 healthy donors. Peripheral blood was sampled, and synovial fluid was additionally collected from ankylosing spondylitis patients. The full study reports these points: The disease-linked clones showed a CD8+ phenotype and occurred at relatively low frequencies in peripheral blood. A TCR beta motif of several highly homologous amino acid variants appeared characteristic of blood from ankylosing spondylitis patients. The disease-linked clones were reported to be significantly enriched in matched synovial fluid samples from ankylosing spondylitis patients. Some motif variants had previously been reported in the synovial fluid and blood of reactive arthritis patients, which suggests shared mechanisms of disease initiation.

The CDR3 sequence holds 14 residues, the cysteine and phenylalanine included. The entry retains the CDR3 DNA only, 42 bases that are in frame from base 1. CDR1 is given as SGHVS and CDR2 as FQNEAQ, both from the germline V gene. The rearrangement joined TRBV7-8 to TRBJ2-3; 9 middle bases align to TRBD2. The sequenced sample consisted of blood, either unsorted or a sorted T cell fraction (not recorded which). The sequence derives from a male donor with ankylosing spondylitis or in good health (not recorded which). The DNA sequence is as follows: TGTGCCCGCAGTCCCGGACTAGCGACAGATACGCAGTATTTT. It encodes CARSPGLATDTQYF.